The present T cell receptor beta chain was sequenced within a study of T cells in women clearing cervical HPV infection (dated by TCRdb to 2016 to 2019). In the study overall: Cases were about 25 women with histologically confirmed HPV16-related CIN3 or worse, including a couple of invasive cancers. Blood from cases was collected at the visit at which the lesion was first identified, whereas blood from controls was collected once infection was no longer detected. The controls were about 25 women whose single incident HPV16 infection cleared within 12 months with no development of precancer or cancer. Cases and controls were matched on year of sample collection and on age within five years. The parent cohort enrolled about 10,000 women aged 18 or older in Guanacaste, Costa Rica, during about 1992 to 1995 and followed them for about 7 years. The exploratory proof-of-principle case-control study was nested within the Guanacaste HPV Natural History Study in Costa Rica and compared TCR repertoires across cervical HPV16 outcomes. Among cases, blood sampling occurred a median of 149 days after lesion detection, with an interquartile range of about 85 to 210 days. Cases had a median age of 34 years and controls had a median age of around 40, with no significant differences in baseline characteristics. Since HLA typing was available for only a few women, HLA type could not be ruled out as a confounder. Quality controls consisted of five blinded duplicates per group, for a total of about 60 samples made up of approximately 50 participants and about ten replicates.

Study-wide findings and limitations: Because the number of T cells per sample was unknown, the richness differences could reflect varying T-cell content rather than repertoire biology. By combining richness with V gene abundances, random forest classifiers separated cases from controls with an estimated AUC of 0.83. CIN3+ cases had significantly higher TCR repertoire richness than controls across sequencing depths, but evenness did not differ between the groups. Because of the cross-sectional design, the study could not determine whether the associations came before infection or resulted from infection, and neither effector/memory subsets nor HPV-specific T cells were isolated.

TCR beta CDR3 regions were amplified by multiplex PCR from an average of approximately 1.3 ug genomic DNA per sample using the immunoSEQ assay. Primer bias was corrected in the assay by using a complete synthetic TCR repertoire to establish an amplification baseline. The amplicons were sequenced on the Illumina platform. As for how the authors treated the data: Sequences were error-corrected by clustering with frequency ratios and a modified nearest-neighbor algorithm, then analyzed in the immunoSEQ Analyzer with IMGT gene definitions. At each rarefaction depth, TCR richness and evenness were averaged across 20 rarefaction repeats, and any sample with fewer sequences than the depth was left out. Wilcoxon rank sum tests with FDR correction were used to compare V, D and J gene relative abundances between the groups. Blinded duplicates gave an intraclass correlation of under 97% for TCR richness and an average of about 76% across 66 gene segments. TCRdb provides this immuneACCESS table in a form limited to in-frame rearrangements. Some clones are lacking; in checked studies, under half of them reflect an unresolved V gene, and why the rest are absent is not known. The D gene and trimming were derived from the DNA, and the V and J assignments and clone size from that table. The record for this sample contains fewer than 35,000 clones. Of the sample, more than 7% falls within the top ten clones.

Every participant had a single incident cervical HPV16 infection, and women with prevalent HPV16 infections were excluded. Cervical HPV DNA was detected with MY09/MY11 PCR, and genotyping was done by dot-blot hybridization. More than 14 mL of heparinized blood was centrifuged, after which the buffy coat was aliquoted, frozen at -30 degrees C, and then stored at -80 degrees C. QIAGEN kits were used to extract genomic DNA from the buffy coat specimens. As concerns this clone: What antigen it recognizes has not been identified.

This receptor was taken from a woman between 18 and 70 years old with a cervical HPV16 infection that either progressed to CIN3+ or cleared (not recorded which). Sequencing was done on a sample of blood buffy coat.

Incomplete CDR3 DNA: TGTGCCTGGAGTTGGGCTAGCGGGACCTACAATGAG. It translates to CAWSWASGTYNE. The full-length CDR3 reads as CAWSWASGTYNEQFF. The rearrangement combines TRBV30 with TRBJ2-1, and 9 bases in between align with TRBD2. Coverage ceases 3 residues before the CDR3 finishes, and the germline J gene fills in the end. CDR1 and CDR2, looked up from the germline V gene (reference sequence), are GTSNPN and SVGIG. Spanning cysteine to phenylalanine, the CDR3 consists of 15 amino acids. The DNA shown is the part of the CDR3 that was read: 36 bases, in frame from base 1. The germline V and J ends show losses of 2 bases and 2 bases respectively, and no gene match explains 4 bases of the junction.